These 21 T cell receptor beta chains came from one sample sequenced in a study of blood T cell repertoires in COVID-19 (dated by TCRdb to the early 2020s). The library was obtained by the immunoSEQ multiplex PCR assay. TCRdb holds this immuneACCESS table with in-frame rearrangements only. Some clones are missing; in checked studies, unresolved V genes explain under half, and the rest has no known cause. The sample records about 190,000 clones, 70% to 80% of which are singletons. The ten largest clones capture around 12% of the sample. Sequencing was done on a sample of peripheral blood. These receptors were obtained from a woman in her forties or fifties with acute or convalescent COVID-19.

This clone was observed a handful of times. The chain has TRBV24-1 and TRBJ2-1; 7 bases are shared with TRBD2. Germline V gene data show CDR1 as KGHDR and CDR2 as SFDVKD. The CDR3 spans 16 residues. V was pared by 3 bases and J by 5 bases, with 9 bases of the junction left unmatched. The CDR3 here is CATSDPTSRVNNEQFF. In DNA, the CDR3 is TGTGCCACCAGTGATCCGACTAGCCGGGTGAACAATGAGCAGTTCTTC.

V is TRBV7-2 and J is TRBJ2-1, with 7 bases identical to TRBD1. CDR1 and CDR2 from the germline V gene are SGHTA and FQGNSA. This CDR3 comprises 17 residues. The V and J ends lost 4 bases and 0 bases, in that order; junction bases with no gene match: 9. CDR3 region: CASSSTFDRASYNEQFF. CDR3 nucleotide sequence: TGTGCCAGCAGCTCAACATTCGACAGGGCCTCCTACAATGAGCAGTTCTTC.

This clone has a single count. The V gene is TRBV11-2, the J gene TRBJ1-3, with 9 positions matching TRBD1. Germline V gives CDR1 SGHAT, CDR2 FQNNGV. Trimming removed 3 bases from V and 4 bases from J; junction bases left unmatched: 4. This CDR3 is 15 amino acids long. This CDR3 is CASSFGTGQGNTIYF. The DNA of the CDR3 is TGTGCCAGCAGCTTTGGGACAGGGCAGGGAAACACCATATATTTT.

The V gene is TRBV3-1 (or the pseudogene TRBV3-2), the J gene TRBJ2-1; 14 bases line up with TRBD2. The germline V gene has CDR1 LGHDT and CDR2 YNNKEL (reference sequence). The CDR3 sequence is 17 residues long. V shed 2 bases and J 6 bases; nucleotides not matched to a gene: 6. As DNA, the CDR3 is TGTGCCAGCAGCCAACCAGGACTAGCGGGAGGCGTCAATGAGCAGTTCTTC. Translated: CASSQPGLAGGVNEQFF.

V gene TRBV7-9 combines with J gene TRBJ1-4; tentative D call: TRBD1 (6 bases). The germline V gene has CDR1 SEHNR and CDR2 FQNEAQ (reference sequence). The ends were cut back, 5 bases at V and 5 bases at J, with 15 bases in the middle. The CDR3 has 15 amino acids. The DNA for the CDR3 is TGTGCCAGCAGCCCTACTGACAGGATGAATGAAAAACTGTTTTTT. Amino acids: CASSPTDRMNEKLFF.

The chain uses TRBV6-5 and TRBJ2-4, with 7 bases lining up with TRBD1. With V trimmed by 4 bases and J by 0 bases, 6 bases remained unmatched. Germline V gene data show CDR1 as MNHEY and CDR2 as SVGAGI. CDR3 length: 16 residues. The CDR3 spells CASSSGQTLAKNIQYF. In DNA form, the CDR3 reads TGTGCCAGCAGTTCGGGACAGACCCTAGCCAAAAACATTCAGTACTTC.

The chain carries TRBV5-4 and TRBJ2-1, with 13 bases lining up with TRBD2. The CDR3 runs 14 residues. V lost 4 bases, J lost 7 bases, and 2 bases stayed unmatched. Germline V lookup: CDR1 SGHNT, CDR2 YYREEE (reference sequence). CDR3 in DNA: TGTGCCAGCAGCCGGGGACTAGCGGGAAATGAGCAGTTCTTC. It codes for CASSRGLAGNEQFF.

V is TRBV27 and J is TRBJ2-2; D is possibly TRBD2 (5 bases). The CDR3 runs 15 residues. Germline assignment: CDR1 MNHEY and CDR2 SMNVEV (reference sequence). Deletions cut 0 bases from V and 4 bases from J, with 9 bases between. The CDR3 nucleotides read TGTGCCAGCAGTTTATCCCTTGGGAGCACCGGGGAGCTGTTTTTT. Residues: CASSLSLGSTGELFF.

In its sample, this clone was seen once. This rearrangement joins TRBV4-1 to TRBJ2-7, with D tentatively TRBD1 (6 bases). The ends were cut back, 1 base at V and 0 bases at J, with 10 bases in the middle. The CDR3 contains 15 residues. Germline assignment: CDR1 MGHRA and CDR2 YSYEKL. CDR3 amino acids: CASSQVKDSSYEQYF. DNA for the CDR3: TGCGCCAGCAGCCAAGTAAAGGACAGCTCCTACGAGCAGTACTTC.

The chain carries TRBV6-6 and TRBJ2-6, with TRBD2 as a possible D gene (5 bases). Germline CDR1 MNHNY, CDR2 SVGAGI (reference sequence). The CDR3 extends over 16 amino acids. Trimming shortened V by 6 bases and J by 0 bases, and 12 bases separated the two germline ends. The CDR3 DNA reads TGTGCCAGCAGCTCCAGCGGCGTCTCTGGGGCCAACGTCCTGACTTTC. Its translation is CASSSSGVSGANVLTF.

The V call is TRBV7-2, the J call TRBJ2-2, with 8 bases fitting TRBD2. Germline V CDR1 and CDR2: SGHTA, FQGNSA. The junction had 2 bases not matched to a gene; V was cut back by 5 bases and J by 3 bases. This CDR3 spans 14 amino acids. The CDR3 sequence is CASSRAGDTGELFF. CDR3 nucleotides: TGTGCCAGCAGCAGAGCGGGAGACACCGGGGAGCTGTTTTTT.

This clone was seen a handful of times. The chain has TRBV11-2 and TRBJ1-1; D gene unclear. Looked up from germline, CDR1 is SGHAT and CDR2 is FQNNGV. The CDR3 covers 14 residues. Trimming left V 5 bases short and J 3 bases short, with 13 bases between. The CDR3 DNA is TGTGCCAGCAGCCCAAGGGCCGGGGACACTGAAGCTTTCTTT. Protein: CASSPRAGDTEAFF.

The rearrangement links TRBV7-8 to TRBJ2-7; tentative D call: TRBD1 (6 bases). V lost 5 bases and J lost 3, with 8 bases in between. This CDR3 region has 12 residues. The germline gives CDR1 SGHVS, CDR2 FQNEAQ. CDR3 DNA sequence: TGTGCCAGCAGCCGGGACAACTACGAGCAGTACTTC. Its protein is CASSRDNYEQYF.

The rearrangement uses TRBV11-2 and TRBJ2-3, with D perhaps matching TRBD2 (7 bases). In germline, CDR1 is SGHAT, CDR2 FQNNGV. V dropped 3 bases and J dropped 8 bases, with 12 bases sitting between them. The CDR3 consists of 13 residues. The CDR3 DNA follows: TGTGCCAGCAGCTTGGGGGGGGCGGGTACGCAGTATTTT. It translates to CASSLGGAGTQYF. Based on the CDR3 plus reference TRBV11-2 and TRBJ2-3, the full variable domain is EAGVAQSPRYKIIEKRQSVAFWCNPISGHATLYWYQQILGQGPKLLIQFQNNGVVDDSQLPKDRFSAERLKGVDSTLKIQPAKLEDSAVYLCASSLGGAGTQYFGPGTRLTVL.

This clone turned up a few times. The rearrangement uses TRBV5-1 and TRBJ2-1, with 11 bases that match TRBD2. Trimming removed 5 bases from V and 0 bases from J; junction bases left unmatched: 4. Germline loops: CDR1 SGHRS, CDR2 YFSETQ. The CDR3 spans 16 residues. CDR3 nucleotides: TGCGCCAGCAGGGCTAGCGGGGGGACCTCCTACAATGAGCAGTTCTTC. This gives the protein CASRASGGTSYNEQFF.

The V call is TRBV6-5, the J call TRBJ2-4; perhaps TRBD2 as D (6 bases). V dropped 0 bases and J dropped 0 bases, with 9 bases sitting between them. The CDR3 length is 16 residues. Germline-derived CDR1 and CDR2 are MNHEY and SVGAGI. Here the CDR3 reads CASSYSAGLAKNIQYF. CDR3 nucleotide sequence: TGTGCCAGCAGTTACTCGGCGGGGCTAGCCAAAAACATTCAGTACTTC.

V usage is TRBV18 and J usage is TRBJ1-5; D is ambiguous. Between the trimmed V and J ends, which lost 6 bases and 6 bases, there was a span of 18 bases. Germline CDR1 is KGHSH and CDR2 is LQKENI. The CDR3 has 15 residues. The CDR3 DNA reads TGTGCCAGCTCGCCCCAGGACGGCGGGCGTCAGCCCCAGCATTTT. This codes for CASSPQDGGRQPQHF.

V is TRBV19 and J is TRBJ2-5; weak D call: TRBD2 (6 bases). This CDR3 is built from 13 residues. CDR1 LNHDA and CDR2 SQIVND come from the germline V gene (reference sequence). Trimming cost V 3 bases and J 4 bases, with 9 bases left between them. The CDR3 nucleotides are TGTGCCAGTAGTATGACCGGGGGAGAGACCCAGTACTTC. This translates into CASSMTGGETQYF.

This clone turned up a few times. V is TRBV18 and J is TRBJ1-1; D might be TRBD1 (6 bases). Germline CDR1 reads KGHSH; CDR2 reads LQKENI. This CDR3 region has 13 residues. Trimming shortened V by 8 bases and J by 2 bases, and 12 bases separated the two germline ends. CDR3 sequence: CASAGGLNTEAFF. The CDR3 bases are TGTGCCAGCGCGGGGGGGCTCAACACTGAAGCTTTCTTT. The full variable domain, completed using reference TRBV18 and TRBJ1-1, is NAGVMQNPRHLVRRRGQEARLRCSPMKGHSHVYWYRQLPEEGLKFMVYLQKENIIDESGMPKERFSAEFPKEGPSILRIQQVVRGDSAAYFCASAGGLNTEAFFGQGTRLTVV.

This clone was seen only once. The chain carries TRBV12-5 and TRBJ2-5; D perhaps matches TRBD1 (6 bases). Deletions cut 0 bases from V and 5 bases from J, with 13 bases between. Looked up from germline, CDR1 is LGHNT and CDR2 is FRNRAP. The CDR3 has 15 amino acids. CDR3 sequence (DNA): TGTGCTAGTGGTTTGGTAAAACAGGGTCTTGAGACCCAGTACTTC. Amino acid sequence: CASGLVKQGLETQYF.

This clone was detected once. V usage is TRBV19 and J usage is TRBJ1-4; no reliable D call. Per germline, CDR1 LNHDA and CDR2 SQIVND (reference sequence). V lost 5 bases and J 0 bases, leaving 10 bases between the germline ends. The CDR3 contains 15 residues. DNA of the CDR3: TGTGCCAGTAGTCCTCACGGGGCAACTAATGAAAAACTGTTTTTT. Its translation: CASSPHGATNEKLFF. Looking up the rest from reference TRBV19 and TRBJ1-4 gives the full variable domain: DGGITQSPKYLFRKEGQNVTLSCEQNLNHDAMYWYRQDPGQGLRLIYYSQIVNDFQKGDIAEGYSVSREKKESFPLTVTSAQKNPTAFYLCASSPHGATNEKLFFGSGTQLSVL.